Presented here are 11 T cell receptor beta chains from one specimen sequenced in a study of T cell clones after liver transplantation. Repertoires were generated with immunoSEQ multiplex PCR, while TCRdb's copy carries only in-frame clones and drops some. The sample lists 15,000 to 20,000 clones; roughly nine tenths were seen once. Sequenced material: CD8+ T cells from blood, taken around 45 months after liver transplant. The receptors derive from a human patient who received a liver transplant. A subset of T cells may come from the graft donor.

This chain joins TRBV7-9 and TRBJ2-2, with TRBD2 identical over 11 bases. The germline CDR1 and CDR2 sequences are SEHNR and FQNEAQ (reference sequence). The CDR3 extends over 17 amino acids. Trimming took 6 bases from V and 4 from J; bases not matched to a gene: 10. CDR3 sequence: CASSHAGTSGGTGELFF. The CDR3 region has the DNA TGTGCCAGCAGTCATGCTGGGACTAGCGGAGGCACCGGGGAGCTGTTTTTT. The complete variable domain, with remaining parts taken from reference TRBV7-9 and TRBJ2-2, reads DTGVSQNPRHKITKRGQNVTFRCDPISEHNRLYWYRQTLGQGPEFLTYFQNEAQLEKSRLLSDRFSAERPKGSFSTLEIQRTEQGDSAMYLCASSHAGTSGGTGELFFGEGSRLTVL.

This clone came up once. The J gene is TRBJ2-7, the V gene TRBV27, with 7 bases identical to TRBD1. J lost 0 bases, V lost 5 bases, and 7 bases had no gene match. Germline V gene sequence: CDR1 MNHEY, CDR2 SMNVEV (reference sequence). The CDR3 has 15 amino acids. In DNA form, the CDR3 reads TGTGCCAGCAGTGGGACAGCCCTGTCCTCCTACGAGCAGTACTTC. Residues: CASSGTALSSYEQYF.

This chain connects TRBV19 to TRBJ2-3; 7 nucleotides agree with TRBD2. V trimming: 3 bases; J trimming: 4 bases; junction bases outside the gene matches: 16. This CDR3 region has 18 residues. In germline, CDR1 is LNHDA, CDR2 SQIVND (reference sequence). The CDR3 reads CASSMRARGREYPDTQYF. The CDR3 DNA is TGTGCCAGTAGTATGCGGGCTCGAGGGAGGGAATACCCAGATACGCAGTATTTT.

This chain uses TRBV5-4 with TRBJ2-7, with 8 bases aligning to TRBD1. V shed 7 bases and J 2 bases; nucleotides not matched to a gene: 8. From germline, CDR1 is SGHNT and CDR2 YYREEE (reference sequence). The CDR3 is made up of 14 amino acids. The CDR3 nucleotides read TGTGCCAGCGGGGGACAGGATACAGCCTACGAGCAGTACTTC. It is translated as CASGGQDTAYEQYF. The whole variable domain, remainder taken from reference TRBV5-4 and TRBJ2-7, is ETGVTQSPTHLIKTRGQQVTLRCSSQSGHNTVSWYQQALGQGPQFIFQYYREEENGRGNFPPRFSGLQFPNYSSELNVNALELDDSALYLCASGGQDTAYEQYFGPGTRLTVT.

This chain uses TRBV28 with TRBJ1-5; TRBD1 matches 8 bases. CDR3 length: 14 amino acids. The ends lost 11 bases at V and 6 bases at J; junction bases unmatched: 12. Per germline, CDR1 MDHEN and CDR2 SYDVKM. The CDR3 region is CAARGGTGIQPQHF. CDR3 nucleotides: TGTGCCGCTCGAGGGGGGACAGGTATTCAGCCCCAGCATTTT.

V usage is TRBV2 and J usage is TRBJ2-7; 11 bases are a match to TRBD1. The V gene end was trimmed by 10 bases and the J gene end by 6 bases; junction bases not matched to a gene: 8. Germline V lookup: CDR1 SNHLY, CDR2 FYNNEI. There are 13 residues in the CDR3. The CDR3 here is CATTADRGPEQYF. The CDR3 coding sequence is TGTGCCACCACAGCGGACAGGGGGCCCGAGCAGTACTTC.

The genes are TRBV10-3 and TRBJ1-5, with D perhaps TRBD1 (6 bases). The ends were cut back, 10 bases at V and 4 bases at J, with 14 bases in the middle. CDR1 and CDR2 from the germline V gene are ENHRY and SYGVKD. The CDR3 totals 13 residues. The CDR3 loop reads CATRQVINQPQHF. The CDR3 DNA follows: TGTGCCACCAGACAGGTCATTAATCAGCCCCAGCATTTT.

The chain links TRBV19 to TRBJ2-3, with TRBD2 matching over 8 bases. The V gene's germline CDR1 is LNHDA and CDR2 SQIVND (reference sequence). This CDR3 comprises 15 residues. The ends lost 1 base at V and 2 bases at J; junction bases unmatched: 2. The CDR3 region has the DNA TGTGCCAGTAGTATAGGGACTAGCTTCACAGATACGCAGTATTTT. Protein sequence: CASSIGTSFTDTQYF.

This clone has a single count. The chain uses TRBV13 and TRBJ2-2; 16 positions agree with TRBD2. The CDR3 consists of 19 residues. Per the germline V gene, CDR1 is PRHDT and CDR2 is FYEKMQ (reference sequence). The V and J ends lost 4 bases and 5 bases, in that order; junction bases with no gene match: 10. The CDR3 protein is CASSSPTGLAGGPTGELFF. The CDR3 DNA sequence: TGTGCCAGCAGCTCACCGACGGGACTAGCGGGAGGGCCTACCGGGGAGCTGTTTTTT.

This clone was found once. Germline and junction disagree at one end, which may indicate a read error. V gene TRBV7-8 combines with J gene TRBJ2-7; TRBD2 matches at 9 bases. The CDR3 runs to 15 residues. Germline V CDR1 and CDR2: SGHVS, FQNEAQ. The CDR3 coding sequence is TGTGCCAGCAGCTTAGGGACTAGCGTAGCCTACAAGCAGTACTTC. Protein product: CASSLGTSVAYKQYF.

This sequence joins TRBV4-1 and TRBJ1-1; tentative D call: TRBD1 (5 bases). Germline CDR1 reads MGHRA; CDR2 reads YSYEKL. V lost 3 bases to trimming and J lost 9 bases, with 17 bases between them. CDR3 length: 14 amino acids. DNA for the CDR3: TGCGCCAGCAGCCAGCCGGGACTCGAGCGTAAAGCTTTCTTT. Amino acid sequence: CASSQPGLERKAFF.